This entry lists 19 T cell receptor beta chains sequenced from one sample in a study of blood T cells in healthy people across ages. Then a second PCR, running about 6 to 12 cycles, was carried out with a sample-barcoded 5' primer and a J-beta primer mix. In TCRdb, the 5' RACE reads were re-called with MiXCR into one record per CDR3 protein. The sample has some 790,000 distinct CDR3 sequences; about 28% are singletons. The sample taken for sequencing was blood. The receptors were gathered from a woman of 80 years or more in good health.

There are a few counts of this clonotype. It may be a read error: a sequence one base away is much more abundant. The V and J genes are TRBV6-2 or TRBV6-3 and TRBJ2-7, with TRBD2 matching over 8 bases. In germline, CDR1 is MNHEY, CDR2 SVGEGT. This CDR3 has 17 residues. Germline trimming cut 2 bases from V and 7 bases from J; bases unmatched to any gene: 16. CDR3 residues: CASSYSPPGGLYNEQYF. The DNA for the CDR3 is TGTGCCAGCAGTTACAGTCCACCGGGGGGGCTCTACAATGAGCAGTACTTC.

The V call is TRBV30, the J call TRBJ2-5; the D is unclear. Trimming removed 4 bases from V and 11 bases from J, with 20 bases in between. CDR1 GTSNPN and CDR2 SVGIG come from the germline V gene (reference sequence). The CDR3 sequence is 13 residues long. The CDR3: CAWNPSGLGEQYF. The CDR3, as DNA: TGTGCCTGGAACCCCTCCGGGTTGGGTGAGCAGTACTTC.

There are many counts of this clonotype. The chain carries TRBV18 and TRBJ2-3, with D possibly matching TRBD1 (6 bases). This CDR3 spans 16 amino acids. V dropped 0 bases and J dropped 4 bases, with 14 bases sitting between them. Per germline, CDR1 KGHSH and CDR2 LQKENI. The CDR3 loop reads CASSPPKGRQADTQYF. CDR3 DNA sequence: TGTGCCAGCTCACCACCTAAGGGCCGACAGGCAGATACGCAGTATTTT.

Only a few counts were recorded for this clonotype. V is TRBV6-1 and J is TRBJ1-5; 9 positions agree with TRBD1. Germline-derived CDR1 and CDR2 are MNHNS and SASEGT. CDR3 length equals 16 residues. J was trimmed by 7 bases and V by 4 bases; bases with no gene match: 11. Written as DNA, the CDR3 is TGTGCCAGCAGTGTGCCGGGACAGGGTAGCTGGCAGCCCCAGCATTTT. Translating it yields CASSVPGQGSWQPQHF.

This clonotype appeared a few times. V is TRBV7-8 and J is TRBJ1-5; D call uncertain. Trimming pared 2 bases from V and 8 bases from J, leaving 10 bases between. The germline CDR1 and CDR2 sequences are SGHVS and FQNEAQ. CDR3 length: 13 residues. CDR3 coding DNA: TGTGCCAGCAGCTTATTCGATATAGAGCCCCAGCATTTT. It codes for CASSLFDIEPQHF.

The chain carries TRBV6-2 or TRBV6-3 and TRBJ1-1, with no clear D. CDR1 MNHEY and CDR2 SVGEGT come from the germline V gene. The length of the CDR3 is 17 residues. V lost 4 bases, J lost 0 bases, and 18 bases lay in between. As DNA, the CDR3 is TGTGCCAGCAGTTCAAAGACTGGTCTTTTCTTGAACACTGAAGCTTTCTTT. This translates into CASSSKTGLFLNTEAFF.

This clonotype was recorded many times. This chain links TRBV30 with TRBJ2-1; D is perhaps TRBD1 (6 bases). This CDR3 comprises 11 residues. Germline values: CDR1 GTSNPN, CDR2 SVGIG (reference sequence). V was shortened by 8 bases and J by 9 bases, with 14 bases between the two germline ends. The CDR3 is CAGDRSFEQFF. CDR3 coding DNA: TGTGCCGGCGACAGGTCGTTTGAGCAGTTCTTC.

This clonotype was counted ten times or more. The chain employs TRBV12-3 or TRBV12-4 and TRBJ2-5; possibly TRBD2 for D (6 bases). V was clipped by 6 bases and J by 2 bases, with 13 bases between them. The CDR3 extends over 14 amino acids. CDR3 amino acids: CASRRRDSQETQYF. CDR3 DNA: TGTGCCAGCAGACGAAGGGACTCTCAAGAGACCCAGTACTTC.

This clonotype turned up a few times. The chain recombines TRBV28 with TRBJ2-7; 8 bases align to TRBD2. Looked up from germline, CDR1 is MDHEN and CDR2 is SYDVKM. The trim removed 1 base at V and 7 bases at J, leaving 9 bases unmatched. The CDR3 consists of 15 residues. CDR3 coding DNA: TGTGCCAGCAGTTTATTGGCGGGGGGAAGCATTGAGCAGTACTTC. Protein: CASSLLAGGSIEQYF.

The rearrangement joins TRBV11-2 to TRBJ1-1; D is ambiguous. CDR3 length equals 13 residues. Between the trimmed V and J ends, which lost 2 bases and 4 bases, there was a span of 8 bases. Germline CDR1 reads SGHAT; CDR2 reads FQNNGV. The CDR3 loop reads CASSLMESTEAFF. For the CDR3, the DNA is TGTGCCAGCAGCTTAATGGAGTCCACTGAAGCTTTCTTT.

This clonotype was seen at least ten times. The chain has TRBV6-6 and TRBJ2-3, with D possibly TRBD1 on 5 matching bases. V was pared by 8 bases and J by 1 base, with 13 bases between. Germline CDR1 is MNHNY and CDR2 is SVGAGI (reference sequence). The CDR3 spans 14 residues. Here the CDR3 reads CASELGPRTDTQYF. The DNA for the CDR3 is TGTGCCAGCGAGCTGGGGCCTCGCACAGATACGCAGTATTTT.

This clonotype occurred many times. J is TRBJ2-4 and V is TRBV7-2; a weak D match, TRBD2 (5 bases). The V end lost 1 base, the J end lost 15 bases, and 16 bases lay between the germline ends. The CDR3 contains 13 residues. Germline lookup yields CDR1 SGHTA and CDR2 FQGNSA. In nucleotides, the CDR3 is TGTGCCAGCAGCTTAGTTGGGGTCGGGGTTTGGTACTTC. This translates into CASSLVGVGVWYF.

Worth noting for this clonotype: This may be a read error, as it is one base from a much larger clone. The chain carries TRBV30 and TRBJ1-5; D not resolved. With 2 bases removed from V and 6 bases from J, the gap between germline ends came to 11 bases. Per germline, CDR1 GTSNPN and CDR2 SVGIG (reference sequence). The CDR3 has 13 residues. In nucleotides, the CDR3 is TGTGCCTGGAGTAAAGGGTTCGGTCAGCCCCAGCATTTT. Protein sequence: CAWSKGFGQPQHF.

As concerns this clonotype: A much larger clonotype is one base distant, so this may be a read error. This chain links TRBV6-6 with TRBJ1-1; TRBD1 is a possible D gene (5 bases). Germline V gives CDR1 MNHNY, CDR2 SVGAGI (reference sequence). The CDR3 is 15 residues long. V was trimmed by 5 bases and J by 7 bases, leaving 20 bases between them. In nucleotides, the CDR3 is TGTGCCAGCAGTACCACCAGGGAGGGGTCCAATGAAGCTTTCTTT. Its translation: CASSTTREGSNEAFF.

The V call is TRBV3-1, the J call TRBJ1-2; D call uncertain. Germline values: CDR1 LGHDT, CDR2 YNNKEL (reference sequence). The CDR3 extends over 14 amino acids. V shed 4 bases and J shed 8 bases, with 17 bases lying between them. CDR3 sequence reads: CASSRLTGVEGYTF. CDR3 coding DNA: TGTGCCAGCAGCCGGCTAACTGGGGTGGAGGGCTACACCTTC.

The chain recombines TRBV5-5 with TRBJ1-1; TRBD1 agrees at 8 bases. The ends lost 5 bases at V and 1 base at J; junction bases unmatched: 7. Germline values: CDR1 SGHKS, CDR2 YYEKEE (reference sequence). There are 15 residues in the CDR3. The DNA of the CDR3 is TGTGCCAGCAGACCTATAGGGACAGGGAACACTGAAGCTTTCTTT. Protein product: CASRPIGTGNTEAFF.

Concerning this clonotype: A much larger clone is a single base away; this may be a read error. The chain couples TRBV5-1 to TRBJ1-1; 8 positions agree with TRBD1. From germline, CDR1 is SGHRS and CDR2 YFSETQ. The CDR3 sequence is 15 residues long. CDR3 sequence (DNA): TGCGCCAGCAGCTCAGGACAGGGCCCGAACACTGAAACTTTCTTT. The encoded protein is CASSSGQGPNTETFF.

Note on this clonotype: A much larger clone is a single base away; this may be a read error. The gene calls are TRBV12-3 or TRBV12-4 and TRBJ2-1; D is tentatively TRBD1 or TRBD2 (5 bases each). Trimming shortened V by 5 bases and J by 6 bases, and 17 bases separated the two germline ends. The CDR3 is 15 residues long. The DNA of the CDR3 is TGTGCCAGCAGTCCGGGACGGGGCAGGGCCAATGAGCAGTTCTTC. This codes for CASSPGRGRANEQFF.

CDR3 region: CASSLSSGRANTGELFF. The CDR3 bases are TGTGCCAGCAGTTTATCTAGCGGGAGGGCCAACACCGGGGAGCTGTTTTTT. The gene calls are TRBV6-2 or TRBV6-3 and TRBJ2-2, with 12 bases identical to TRBD2. The CDR3 is made up of 17 amino acids. Germline-derived CDR1 and CDR2 are MNHEY and SVGEGT. With V trimmed by 4 bases and J by 2 bases, 5 bases remained unmatched.